Sequencing of this TCR beta chain was carried out in a study of blood T cell repertoires in COVID-19. On the study more broadly: Sites across the United States, Italy and Spain contributed samples from acute and convalescent COVID-19. The analysed material was cDNA or gDNA that came from T cells, B-cell-depleted T cells, or PBMCs.

How the authors handled the data: Amplified reference gene primers provided the basis for estimating nucleated cell counts. Produced via immunoSEQ multiplex PCR; TCRdb's table is partial and in-frame only. D and trimming come from the DNA, and the V and J calls and clone size come from that table. The table records fewer than 250,000 clones, roughly four fifths of them present only once. Germline loops: CDR1 SGHNT, CDR2 YYREEE (reference sequence). The CDR3 spans 15 residues. J lost 4 bases, V lost 4 bases, and 8 bases had no gene match. This clonotype was obtained from a woman between 70 and 85 years old with acute or convalescent COVID-19. The sample was peripheral blood. The chain links TRBV5-4 to TRBJ1-1; TRBD1 matches at 9 bases. The DNA of the CDR3 is TGTGCCAGCAGCCCAACCGCGGGACAGGGCACTGAAGCTTTCTTT. Amino acid sequence: CASSPTAGQGTEAFF.